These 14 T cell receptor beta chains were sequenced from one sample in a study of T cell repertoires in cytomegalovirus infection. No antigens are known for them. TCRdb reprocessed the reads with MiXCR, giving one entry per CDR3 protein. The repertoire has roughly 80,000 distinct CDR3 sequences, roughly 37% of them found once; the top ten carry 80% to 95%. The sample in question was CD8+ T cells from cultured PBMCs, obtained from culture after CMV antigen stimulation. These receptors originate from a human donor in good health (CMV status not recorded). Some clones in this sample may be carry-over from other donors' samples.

DNA for the CDR3: TGTGCCAGCAGCCCCGAGGGGGAGGGCCTCGACACTGAAGCTTTCTTT. Amino acid sequence: CASSPEGEGLDTEAFF. The chain uses TRBV7-2 and TRBJ1-1; tentatively, D is TRBD1 (6 bases). The ends were cut back, 5 bases at V and 3 bases at J, with 19 bases in the middle. Germline CDR1 is SGHTA and CDR2 is FQGNSA. The CDR3 is 16 amino acids.

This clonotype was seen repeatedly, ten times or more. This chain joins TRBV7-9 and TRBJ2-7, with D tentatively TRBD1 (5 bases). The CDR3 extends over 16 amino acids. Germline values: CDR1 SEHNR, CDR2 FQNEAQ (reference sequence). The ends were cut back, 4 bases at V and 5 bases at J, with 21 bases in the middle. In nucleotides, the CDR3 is TGTGCCAGCAGCTCACCGGGCCAGGGATATATAGACGAGCAGTACTTC. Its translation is CASSSPGQGYIDEQYF.

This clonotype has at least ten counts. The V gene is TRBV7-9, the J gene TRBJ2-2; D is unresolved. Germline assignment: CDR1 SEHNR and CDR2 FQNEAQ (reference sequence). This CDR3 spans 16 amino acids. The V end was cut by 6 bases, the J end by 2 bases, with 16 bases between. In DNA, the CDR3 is TGTGCCAGCAGGGACGACACCTCCTTCAACACCGGGGAGCTGTTTTTT. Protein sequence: CASRDDTSFNTGELFF.

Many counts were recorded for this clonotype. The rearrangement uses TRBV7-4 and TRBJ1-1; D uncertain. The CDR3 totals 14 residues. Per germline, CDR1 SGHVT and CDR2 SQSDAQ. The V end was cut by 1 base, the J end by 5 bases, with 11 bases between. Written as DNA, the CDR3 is TGTGCCAGCAGCTTAGTTCATGGATTAACTGAAGCTTTCTTT. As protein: CASSLVHGLTEAFF.

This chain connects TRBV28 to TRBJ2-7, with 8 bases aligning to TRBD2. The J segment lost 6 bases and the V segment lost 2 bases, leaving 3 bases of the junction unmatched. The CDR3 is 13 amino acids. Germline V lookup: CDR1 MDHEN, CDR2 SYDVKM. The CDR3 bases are TGTGCCAGCAGTTTAACGGGGGGGTCCGAGCAGTACTTC. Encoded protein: CASSLTGGSEQYF.

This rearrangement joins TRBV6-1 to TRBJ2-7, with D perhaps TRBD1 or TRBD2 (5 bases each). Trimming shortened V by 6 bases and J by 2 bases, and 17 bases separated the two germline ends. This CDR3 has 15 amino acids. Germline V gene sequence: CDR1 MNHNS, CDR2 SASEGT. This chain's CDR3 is CASSPIRDDTYEQYF. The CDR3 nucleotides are TGTGCCAGCAGCCCCATACGGGACGATACCTACGAGCAGTACTTC.

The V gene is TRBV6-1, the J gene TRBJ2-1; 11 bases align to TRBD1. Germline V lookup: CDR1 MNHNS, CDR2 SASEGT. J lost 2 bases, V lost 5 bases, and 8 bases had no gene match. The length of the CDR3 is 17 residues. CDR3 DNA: TGTGCCAGCAGTCTCGCCTGGACAGGGGGCGCCTACAATGAGCAGTTCTTC. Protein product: CASSLAWTGGAYNEQFF.

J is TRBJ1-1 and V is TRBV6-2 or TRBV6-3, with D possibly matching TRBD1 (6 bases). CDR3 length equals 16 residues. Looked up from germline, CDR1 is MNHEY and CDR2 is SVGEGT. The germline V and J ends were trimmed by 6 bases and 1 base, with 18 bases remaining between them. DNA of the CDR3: TGTGCCAGCAGGCCCCTAGGACAGTTCCAGAACACTGAAGCTTTCTTT. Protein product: CASRPLGQFQNTEAFF.

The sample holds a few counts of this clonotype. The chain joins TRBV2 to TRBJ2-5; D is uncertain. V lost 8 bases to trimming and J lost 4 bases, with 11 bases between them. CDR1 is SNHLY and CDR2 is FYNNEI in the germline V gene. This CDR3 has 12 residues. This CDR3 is CASVTKRETQYF. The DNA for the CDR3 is TGTGCCAGCGTGACAAAGCGAGAGACCCAGTACTTC.

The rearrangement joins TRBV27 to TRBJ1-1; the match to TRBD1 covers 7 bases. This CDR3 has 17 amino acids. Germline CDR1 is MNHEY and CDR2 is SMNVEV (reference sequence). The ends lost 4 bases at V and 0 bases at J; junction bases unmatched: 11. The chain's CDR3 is CASSSLATGRMNTEAFF. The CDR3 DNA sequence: TGTGCCAGCAGTTCTTTAGCGACAGGGAGAATGAACACTGAAGCTTTCTTT.

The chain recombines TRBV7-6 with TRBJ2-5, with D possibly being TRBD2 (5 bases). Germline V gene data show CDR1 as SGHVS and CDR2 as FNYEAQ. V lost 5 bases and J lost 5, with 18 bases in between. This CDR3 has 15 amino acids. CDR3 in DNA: TGTGCCAGCAGCACCTCCGCCACTAGAGGCGAGACCCAGTACTTC. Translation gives CASSTSATRGETQYF.

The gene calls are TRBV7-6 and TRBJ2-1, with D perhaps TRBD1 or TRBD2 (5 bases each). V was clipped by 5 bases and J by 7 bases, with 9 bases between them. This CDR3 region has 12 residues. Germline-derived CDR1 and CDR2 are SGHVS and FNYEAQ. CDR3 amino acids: CASSQGENEQFF. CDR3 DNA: TGTGCCAGCAGCCAAGGGGAGAATGAGCAGTTCTTC.

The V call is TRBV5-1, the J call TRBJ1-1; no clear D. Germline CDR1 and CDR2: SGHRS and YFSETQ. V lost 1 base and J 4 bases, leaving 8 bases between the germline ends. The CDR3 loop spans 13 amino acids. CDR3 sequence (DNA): TGCGCCAGCAGCTTGACGTCGGTCACTGAAGCTTTCTTT. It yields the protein CASSLTSVTEAFF.

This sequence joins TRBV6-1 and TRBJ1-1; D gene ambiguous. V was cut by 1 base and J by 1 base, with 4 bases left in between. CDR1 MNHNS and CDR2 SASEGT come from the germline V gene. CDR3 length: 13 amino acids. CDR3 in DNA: TGTGCCAGCAGTGAAGTCAGGAACACTGAAGCTTTCTTT. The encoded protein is CASSEVRNTEAFF.